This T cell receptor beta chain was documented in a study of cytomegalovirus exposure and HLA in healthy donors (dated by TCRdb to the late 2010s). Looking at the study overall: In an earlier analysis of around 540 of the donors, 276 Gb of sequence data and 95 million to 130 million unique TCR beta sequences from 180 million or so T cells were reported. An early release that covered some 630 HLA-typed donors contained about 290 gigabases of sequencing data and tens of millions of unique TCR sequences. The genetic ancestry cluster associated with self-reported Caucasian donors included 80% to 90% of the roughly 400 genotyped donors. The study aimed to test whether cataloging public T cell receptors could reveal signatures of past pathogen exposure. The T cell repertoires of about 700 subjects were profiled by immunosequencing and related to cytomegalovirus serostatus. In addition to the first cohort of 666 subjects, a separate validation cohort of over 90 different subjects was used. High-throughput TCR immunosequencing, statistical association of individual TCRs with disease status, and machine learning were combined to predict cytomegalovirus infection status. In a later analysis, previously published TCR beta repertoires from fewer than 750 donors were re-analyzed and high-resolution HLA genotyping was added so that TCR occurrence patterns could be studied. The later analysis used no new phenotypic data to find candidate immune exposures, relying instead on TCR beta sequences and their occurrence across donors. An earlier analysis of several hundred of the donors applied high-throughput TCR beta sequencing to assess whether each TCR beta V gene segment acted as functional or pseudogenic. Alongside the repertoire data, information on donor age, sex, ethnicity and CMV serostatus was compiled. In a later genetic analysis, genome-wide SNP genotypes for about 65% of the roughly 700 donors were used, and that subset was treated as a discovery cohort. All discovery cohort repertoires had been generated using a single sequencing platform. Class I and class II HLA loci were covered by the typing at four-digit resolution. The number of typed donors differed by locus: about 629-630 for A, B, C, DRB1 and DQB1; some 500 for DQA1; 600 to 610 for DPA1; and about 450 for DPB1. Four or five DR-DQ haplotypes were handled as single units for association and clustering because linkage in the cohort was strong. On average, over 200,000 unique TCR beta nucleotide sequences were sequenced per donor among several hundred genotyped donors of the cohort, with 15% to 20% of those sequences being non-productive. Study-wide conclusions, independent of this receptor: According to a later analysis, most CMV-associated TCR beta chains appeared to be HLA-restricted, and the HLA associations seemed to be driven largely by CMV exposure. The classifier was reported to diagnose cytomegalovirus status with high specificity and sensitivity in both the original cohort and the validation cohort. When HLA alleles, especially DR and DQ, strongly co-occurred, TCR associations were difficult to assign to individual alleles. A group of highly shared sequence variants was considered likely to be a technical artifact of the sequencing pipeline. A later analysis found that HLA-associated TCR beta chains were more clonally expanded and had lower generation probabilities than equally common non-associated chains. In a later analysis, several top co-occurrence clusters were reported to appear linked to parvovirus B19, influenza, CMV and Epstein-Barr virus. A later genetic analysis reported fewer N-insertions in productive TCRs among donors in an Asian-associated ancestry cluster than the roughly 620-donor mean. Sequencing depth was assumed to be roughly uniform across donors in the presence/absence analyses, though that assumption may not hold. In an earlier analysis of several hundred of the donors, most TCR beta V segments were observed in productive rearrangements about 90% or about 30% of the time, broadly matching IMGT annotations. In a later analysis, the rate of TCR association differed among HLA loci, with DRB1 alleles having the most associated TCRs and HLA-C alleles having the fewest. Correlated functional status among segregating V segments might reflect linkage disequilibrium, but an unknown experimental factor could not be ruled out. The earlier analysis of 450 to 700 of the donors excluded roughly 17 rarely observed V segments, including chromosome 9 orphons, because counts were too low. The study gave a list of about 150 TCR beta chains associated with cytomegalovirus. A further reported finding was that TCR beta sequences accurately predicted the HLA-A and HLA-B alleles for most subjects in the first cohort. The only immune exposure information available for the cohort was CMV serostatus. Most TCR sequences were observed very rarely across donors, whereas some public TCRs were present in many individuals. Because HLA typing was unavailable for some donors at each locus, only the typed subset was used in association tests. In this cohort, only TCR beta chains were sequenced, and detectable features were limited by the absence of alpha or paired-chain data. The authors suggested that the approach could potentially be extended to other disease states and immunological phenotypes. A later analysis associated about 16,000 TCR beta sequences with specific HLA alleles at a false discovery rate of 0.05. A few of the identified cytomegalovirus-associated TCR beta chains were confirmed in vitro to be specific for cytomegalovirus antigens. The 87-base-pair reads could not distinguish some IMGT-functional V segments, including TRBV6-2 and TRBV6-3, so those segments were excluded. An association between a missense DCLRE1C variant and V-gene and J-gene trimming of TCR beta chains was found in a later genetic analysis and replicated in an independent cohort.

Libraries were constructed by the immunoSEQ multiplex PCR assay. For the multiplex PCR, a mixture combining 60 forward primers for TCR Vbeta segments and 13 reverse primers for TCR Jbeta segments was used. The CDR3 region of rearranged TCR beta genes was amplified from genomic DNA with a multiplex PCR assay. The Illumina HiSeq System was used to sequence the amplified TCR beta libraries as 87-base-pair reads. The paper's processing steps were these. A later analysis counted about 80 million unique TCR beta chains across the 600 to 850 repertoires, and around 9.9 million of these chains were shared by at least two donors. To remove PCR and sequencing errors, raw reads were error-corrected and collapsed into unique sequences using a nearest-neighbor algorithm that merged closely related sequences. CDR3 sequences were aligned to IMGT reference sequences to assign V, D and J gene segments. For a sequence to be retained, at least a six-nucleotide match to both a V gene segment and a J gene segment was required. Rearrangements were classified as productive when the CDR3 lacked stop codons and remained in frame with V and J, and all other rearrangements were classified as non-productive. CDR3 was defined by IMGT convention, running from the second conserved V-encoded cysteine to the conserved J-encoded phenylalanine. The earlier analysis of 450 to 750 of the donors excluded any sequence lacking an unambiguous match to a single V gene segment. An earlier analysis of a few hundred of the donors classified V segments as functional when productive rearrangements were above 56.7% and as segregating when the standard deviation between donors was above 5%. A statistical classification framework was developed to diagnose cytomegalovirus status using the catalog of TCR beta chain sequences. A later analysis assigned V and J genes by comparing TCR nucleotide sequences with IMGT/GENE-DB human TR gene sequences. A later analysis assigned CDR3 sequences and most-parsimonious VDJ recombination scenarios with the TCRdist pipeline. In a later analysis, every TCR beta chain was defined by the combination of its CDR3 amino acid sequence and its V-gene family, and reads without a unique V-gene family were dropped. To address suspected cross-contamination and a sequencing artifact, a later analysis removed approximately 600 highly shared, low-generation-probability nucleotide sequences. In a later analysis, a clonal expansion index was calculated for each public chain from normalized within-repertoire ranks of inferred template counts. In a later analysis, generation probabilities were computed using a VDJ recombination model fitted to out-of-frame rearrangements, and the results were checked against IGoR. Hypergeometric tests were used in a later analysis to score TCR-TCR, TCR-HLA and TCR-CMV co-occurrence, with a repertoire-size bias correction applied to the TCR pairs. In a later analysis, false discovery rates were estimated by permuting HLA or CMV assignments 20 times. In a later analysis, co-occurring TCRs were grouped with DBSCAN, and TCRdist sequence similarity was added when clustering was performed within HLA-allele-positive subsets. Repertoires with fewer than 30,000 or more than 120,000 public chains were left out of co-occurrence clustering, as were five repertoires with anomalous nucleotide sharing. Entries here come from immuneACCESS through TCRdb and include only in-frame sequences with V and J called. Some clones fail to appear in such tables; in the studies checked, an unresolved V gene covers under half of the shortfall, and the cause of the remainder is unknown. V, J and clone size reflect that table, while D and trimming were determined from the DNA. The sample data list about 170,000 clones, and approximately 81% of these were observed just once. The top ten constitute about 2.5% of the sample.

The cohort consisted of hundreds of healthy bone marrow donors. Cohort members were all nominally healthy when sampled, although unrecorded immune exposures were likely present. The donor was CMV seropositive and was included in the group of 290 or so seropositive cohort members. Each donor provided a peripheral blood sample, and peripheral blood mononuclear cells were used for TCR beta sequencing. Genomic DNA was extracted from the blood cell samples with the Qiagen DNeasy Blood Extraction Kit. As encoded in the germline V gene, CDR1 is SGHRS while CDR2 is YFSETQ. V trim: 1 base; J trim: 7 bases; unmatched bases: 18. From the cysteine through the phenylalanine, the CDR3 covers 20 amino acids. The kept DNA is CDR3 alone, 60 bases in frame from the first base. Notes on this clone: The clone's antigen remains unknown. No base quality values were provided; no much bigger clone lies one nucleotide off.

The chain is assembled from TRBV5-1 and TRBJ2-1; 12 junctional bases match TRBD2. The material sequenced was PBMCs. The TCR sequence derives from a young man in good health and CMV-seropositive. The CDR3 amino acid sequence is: CASSLRPLTPSGRAGNEQFF. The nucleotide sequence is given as TGCGCCAGCAGCTTGAGGCCCTTGACTCCTAGCGGGAGGGCAGGAAATGAGCAGTTCTTC.